This record looks at one TCR beta chain sequence and its context. The antigen is not known. The data derive from a study of cytomegalovirus exposure and HLA in healthy donors. The germline CDR1 and CDR2 sequences are LNHDA and SQIVND (reference sequence). V gave up 1 base and J gave up 4 bases, with 13 bases separating them. The CDR3 is 15 amino acids. 60 Vbeta and 13 Jbeta primers were used in PCR. Produced via immunoSEQ multiplex PCR; TCRdb's table is partial and in-frame only. The sample carries 150,000 to 200,000 clones, roughly 79% recorded once. Study outcomes and limitations: Researchers reported that a few CMV-associated chains were confirmed in vitro as CMV antigen-specific. Some V segments could not be told apart, so they were left out, TRBV6-2 and TRBV6-3 among them.

The clonotype originates from a man between 18 and 35 years old in good health and CMV-seropositive. The sample was PBMCs. The chain combines TRBV19 with TRBJ1-2; D might be TRBD1 (5 bases). The CDR3 region has the DNA TGTGCCAGTAGTATAGGGTCAGGGTTACTCTATGGCTACACCTTC. The encoded protein is CASSIGSGLLYGYTF.